The entry that follows covers one TCR beta chain sequence. No antigen is known for it. None of the glioblastoma patients had an isocitrate dehydrogenase mutation. Assay used: immunoSEQ multiplex PCR; TCRdb lists only in-frame clones, some missing. The table has about 82,000 clones, 85% to 90% seen once. The germline V gene encodes CDR1 SGHDN and CDR2 FVKESK. The CDR3 is 14 residues long. Trimming removed 1 base at V and 6 bases at J, with 13 bases between. These data belong to a study of glioma-infiltrating T cells after dendritic cell vaccination. In the study overall: Samples are from glioblastoma patients in Phase I and II dendritic cell vaccine trials.

Regarding the study as a whole: No direct clonality-survival link was found; a diverse polyclonal response may matter. Only a small number of patients had complete blood and tumor samples.

The sequencing used blood, collected before dendritic cell vaccination. This clonotype was sampled from a human donor with glioblastoma. The chain couples TRBV14 to TRBJ2-7; D is undetermined. The CDR3 sequence is CASSQGSYRGEQYF. CDR3 bases: TGTGCCAGCAGCCAAGGATCCTATCGTGGCGAGCAGTACTTC.